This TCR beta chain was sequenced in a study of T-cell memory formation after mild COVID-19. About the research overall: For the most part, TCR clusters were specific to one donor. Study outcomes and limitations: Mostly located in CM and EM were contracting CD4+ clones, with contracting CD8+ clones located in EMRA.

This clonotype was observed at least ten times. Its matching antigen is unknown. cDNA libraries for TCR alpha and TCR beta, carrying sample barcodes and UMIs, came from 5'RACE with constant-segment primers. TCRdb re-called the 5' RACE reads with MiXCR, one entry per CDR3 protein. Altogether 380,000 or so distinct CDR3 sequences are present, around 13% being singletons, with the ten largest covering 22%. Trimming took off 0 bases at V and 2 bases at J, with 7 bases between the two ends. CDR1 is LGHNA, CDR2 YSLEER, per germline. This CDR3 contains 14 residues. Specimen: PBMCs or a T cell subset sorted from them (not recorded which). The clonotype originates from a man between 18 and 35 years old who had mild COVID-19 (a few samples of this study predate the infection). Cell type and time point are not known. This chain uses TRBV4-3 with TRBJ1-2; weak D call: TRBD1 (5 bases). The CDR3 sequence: CASSQDWGNYGYTF. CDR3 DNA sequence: TGCGCCAGCAGCCAAGATTGGGGGAACTATGGCTACACCTTC.